The 25 T cell receptor beta chains below all came from one sample that was sequenced in a study of blood T cell repertoires in COVID-19. Sequenced by immunoSEQ multiplex PCR; TCRdb stores in-frame clones only, minus some. The data show about 240,000 clones, roughly 80% seen once. Sequencing used peripheral blood. These receptors were collected from a woman between 18 and 30 years old with acute or convalescent COVID-19.

The genes are TRBV29-1 and TRBJ2-7; D is possibly TRBD1 (5 bases). V was pared by 6 bases and J by 6 bases, with 9 bases between. The V gene's germline CDR1 is SQVTM and CDR2 ANQGSEA. The CDR3 extends over 10 amino acids. This chain's CDR3 is CSVLRGEQYF. CDR3 DNA sequence: TGCAGCGTGCTAAGGGGCGAGCAGTACTTC.

The chain links TRBV6-1 to TRBJ1-6; 9 positions match TRBD1. Per germline, CDR1 MNHNS and CDR2 SASEGT. The CDR3 loop spans 14 amino acids. The V segment lost 3 bases and the J segment 11 bases; nucleotides outside the gene matches: 5. The CDR3 DNA follows: TGTGCCAGCAGTGAGGGACAGGGTCTCGCACCCCTCCACTTT. It is translated as CASSEGQGLAPLHF.

The genes are TRBV3-1 (or the pseudogene TRBV3-2) and TRBJ1-1, with 9 bases fitting TRBD1. The CDR3 is 13 amino acids. Germline V gives CDR1 LGHDT, CDR2 YNNKEL (reference sequence). After removal of 5 bases from V and 12 bases from J, the junction contained 10 bases not matched to a gene. CDR3 in DNA: TGTGCCAGCAGCTGGCGGGACAGGGTACGAACTTTCTTT. Amino acids: CASSWRDRVRTFF.

This chain uses TRBV3-1 (or the pseudogene TRBV3-2) with TRBJ1-1; a possible D gene is TRBD1 (5 bases). Germline CDR1 is LGHDT and CDR2 is YNNKEL (reference sequence). This CDR3 contains 14 residues. Trimming stripped 4 bases from V and 1 base from J, with 10 bases between. The CDR3 sequence: CASSLTDTNTEAFF. CDR3 DNA sequence: TGTGCCAGCAGCCTGACAGACACGAACACTGAAGCTTTCTTT.

The genes are TRBV29-1 and TRBJ1-3; no firm D call. The germline gives CDR1 SQVTM, CDR2 ANQGSEA. This CDR3 has 16 amino acids. Trimming shortened V by 4 bases and J by 2 bases, and 18 bases separated the two germline ends. In DNA form, the CDR3 reads TGCAGCGTTGCCGGACTACCCGACTATACTGGAAACACCATATATTTT. Translation: CSVAGLPDYTGNTIYF.

The V and J genes are TRBV6-5 and TRBJ2-5; no definite D call. V was shortened by 0 bases and J by 0 bases, with 5 bases between the two germline ends. This CDR3 contains 14 residues. CDR1 and CDR2 (germline): MNHEY, SVGAGI. CDR3 in amino acids: CASSYSHYQETQYF. CDR3 sequence (DNA): TGTGCCAGCAGTTACTCCCATTACCAAGAGACCCAGTACTTC.

This chain connects TRBV11-3 to TRBJ2-3; the D gene is possibly TRBD2 (6 bases). In germline, CDR1 is SGHNT, CDR2 YENEEA. CDR3 size: 18 residues. The V end lost 2 bases, the J end lost 0 bases, and 18 bases lay between the germline ends. The DNA for the CDR3 is TGTGCCAGCAGCTTATCCGCGGGACTCGACCTTAGCACAGATACGCAGTATTTT. It specifies CASSLSAGLDLSTDTQYF.

The chain joins TRBV5-1 to TRBJ1-1, with 7 positions matching TRBD1. The V segment lost 5 bases and the J segment 1 base; nucleotides outside the gene matches: 5. Per the germline V gene, CDR1 is SGHRS and CDR2 is YFSETQ. The CDR3 is 14 amino acids. The CDR3 loop is CASSLTGTNTEAFF. DNA of the CDR3: TGCGCCAGCAGTCTGACAGGGACGAACACTGAAGCTTTCTTT.

The V and J genes are TRBV7-2 and TRBJ2-3, with 8 bases that match TRBD2. J was trimmed by 0 bases and V by 1 base; bases with no gene match: 9. The CDR3 loop spans 18 amino acids. CDR1 and CDR2 (germline): SGHTA, FQGNSA. CDR3: CASSLDVGSGGSTDTQYF. CDR3 DNA sequence: TGTGCCAGCAGCTTAGATGTGGGAAGCGGGGGCAGCACAGATACGCAGTATTTT.

The table lists this clone with a count of one. This chain uses TRBV6-5 with TRBJ2-7; D perhaps matches TRBD1 (6 bases). This CDR3 region has 12 residues. V was shortened by 5 bases and J by 7 bases, with 12 bases between the two germline ends. CDR1 and CDR2 from the germline V gene are MNHEY and SVGAGI. CDR3 nucleotides: TGTGCCAGCAGTCACCCAGACAGGGAGCAGTACTTC. Its protein product is CASSHPDREQYF.

The chain is built from TRBV25-1 and TRBJ2-1; the match to TRBD2 covers 10 bases. CDR3 size: 16 residues. J lost 7 bases, V lost 6 bases, and 12 bases had no gene match. CDR1 MGHDK and CDR2 SYGVNS come from the germline V gene. The CDR3 spells CASSSFGTSEKNEQFF. CDR3 bases: TGTGCCAGCAGCTCCTTCGGGACTAGCGAGAAGAATGAGCAGTTCTTC.

This chain uses TRBV10-3 with TRBJ1-6, with 9 bases matching TRBD1. The V and J ends lost 4 bases and 8 bases, in that order; junction bases with no gene match: 6. This CDR3 spans 15 amino acids. Germline V gives CDR1 ENHRY, CDR2 SYGVKD. The CDR3 DNA reads TGTGCCATCAGTGGACAGGGGGGATCTGATTCACCCCTCCACTTT. It translates to CAISGQGGSDSPLHF.

V gene TRBV2 combines with J gene TRBJ1-6; 7 bases are a match to TRBD1. Germline CDR1 SNHLY, CDR2 FYNNEI. V trimming: 8 bases; J trimming: 9 bases; junction bases outside the gene matches: 7. The CDR3 length is 13 residues. In DNA, the CDR3 is TGTGCCAGCCTCGGGACAGTAAGTTCACCCCTCCACTTT. Its translation is CASLGTVSSPLHF.

This clone was recorded a few times. The chain recombines TRBV5-1 with TRBJ1-1; D perhaps matches TRBD1 (5 bases). Germline V gene lookup returns CDR1 SGHRS and CDR2 YFSETQ. Deletions cut 5 bases from V and 11 bases from J, with 16 bases between. The CDR3 runs 12 residues. CDR3 sequence (DNA): TGCGCCAGCAGTCGGGGGGGACCTAATGCTTTCTTT. Translation: CASSRGGPNAFF.

This chain's CDR3 is CASSAAGGYPSGANVLTF. The DNA for the CDR3 is TGTGCCAGCAGCGCCGCGGGAGGGTACCCCTCTGGGGCCAACGTCCTGACTTTC. The chain joins TRBV5-8 to TRBJ2-6, with 9 bases matching TRBD2. The V gene end was trimmed by 4 bases and the J gene end by 0 bases; junction bases not matched to a gene: 8. The CDR3 is made up of 18 amino acids. The germline gives CDR1 SGHTS, CDR2 YDEGEE.

The CDR3 is CASRRGGAEKLFF. As DNA, the CDR3 is TGTGCCAGCAGGAGAGGGGGAGCTGAAAAACTGTTTTTT. The rearrangement uses TRBV6-5 and TRBJ1-4; perhaps TRBD1 as D (6 bases). The germline V gene encodes CDR1 MNHEY and CDR2 SVGAGI. This CDR3 is built from 13 residues. V shed 6 bases and J shed 7 bases, with 12 bases lying between them.

This chain joins TRBV14 and TRBJ1-6, with 7 bases matching TRBD1. The trim removed 4 bases at V and 7 bases at J, leaving 4 bases unmatched. Germline V gives CDR1 SGHDN, CDR2 FVKESK. This CDR3 has 14 residues. The CDR3 loop reads CASSRYRGNSPLHF. CDR3 nucleotide sequence: TGTGCCAGCAGCCGTTACAGGGGAAATTCACCCCTCCACTTT.

J is TRBJ2-1 and V is TRBV7-2; D is possibly TRBD1 (6 bases). CDR3 length: 14 residues. Trimming took off 3 bases at V and 13 bases at J, with 19 bases between the two ends. CDR1 and CDR2 from the germline V gene are SGHTA and FQGNSA. The CDR3 coding sequence is TGTGCCAGCAGCTTGAACCTAGGACAGCACTTACAGTTCTTC. Protein product: CASSLNLGQHLQFF.

The chain couples TRBV3-1 (or the pseudogene TRBV3-2) to TRBJ1-2; maybe TRBD1 (6 bases). The germline V and J ends were trimmed by 3 bases and 7 bases, with 18 bases remaining between them. Germline V gene lookup returns CDR1 LGHDT and CDR2 YNNKEL (reference sequence). This CDR3 region has 15 residues. CDR3 loop: CASSQHPRGGAGYTF. The CDR3 DNA sequence: TGTGCCAGCAGCCAGCACCCCAGGGGCGGCGCTGGCTACACCTTC.

J is TRBJ2-7 and V is TRBV6-2 or TRBV6-3, with a weak D call TRBD1 (6 bases). The germline CDR1 and CDR2 sequences are MNHEY and SVGEGT. Trimming pared 5 bases from V and 0 bases from J, leaving 17 bases between. This CDR3 has 16 amino acids. Written as DNA, the CDR3 is TGTGCCAGCAGTCTTCCGAACAGGGAAAGCTCCTACGAGCAGTACTTC. Protein sequence: CASSLPNRESSYEQYF.

This chain connects TRBV6-6 to TRBJ2-5; possibly TRBD1 for D (5 bases). This CDR3 contains 12 residues. CDR1 and CDR2 from the germline V gene are MNHNY and SVGAGI (reference sequence). The ends were cut back, 5 bases at V and 3 bases at J, with 7 bases in the middle. CDR3 nucleotides: TGTGCCAGCAGTACAGGAAAAGAGACCCAGTACTTC. Translated: CASSTGKETQYF.

The chain joins TRBV28 to TRBJ1-1; possible D gene TRBD1, 6 bases. This CDR3 is built from 15 residues. The germline CDR1 and CDR2 sequences are MDHEN and SYDVKM. V was cut by 3 bases and J by 10 bases, with 21 bases left in between. The CDR3 region is CASSLPGQPLGGAFF. The CDR3 DNA sequence: TGTGCCAGCAGTTTGCCCGGACAGCCCTTAGGGGGAGCTTTCTTT.

This chain connects TRBV11-2 to TRBJ1-6; D gene ambiguous. The CDR3 has 15 amino acids. Trimming took 7 bases from V and 2 from J, leaving 12 bases between them. Germline CDR1 is SGHAT and CDR2 is FQNNGV. The CDR3 reads CASTPAGTYNSPLHF. The CDR3 DNA follows: TGTGCCAGCACCCCAGCGGGGACCTATAATTCACCCCTCCACTTT.

The V and J genes are TRBV6-2 or TRBV6-3 and TRBJ1-4; D not certain. The CDR3 totals 11 residues. V lost 4 bases and J lost 10, with 7 bases in between. CDR1 is MNHEY and CDR2 is SVGEGT in the germline V gene. CDR3 in DNA: TGTGCCAGCAGTTTCGGCGGAAAACTGTTTTTT. Protein sequence: CASSFGGKLFF.

The chain employs TRBV13 and TRBJ2-1; D remains unclear. The V and J ends lost 2 bases and 10 bases respectively, with 6 bases between them. CDR1 is PRHDT, CDR2 FYEKMQ, per germline (reference sequence). This CDR3 spans 11 amino acids. CDR3 nucleotides: TGTGCCAGCAGCTTAATCCAGGAGCAGTTCTTC. It yields the protein CASSLIQEQFF. Full variable domain (remainder filled in from reference TRBV13 and TRBJ2-1): AAGVIQSPRHLIKEKRETATLKCYPIPRHDTVYWYQQGPGQDPQFLISFYEKMQSDKGSIPDRFSAQQFSDYHSELNMSSLELGDSALYFCASSLIQEQFFGPGTRLTVL.